The 15 T cell receptor beta chains below were found in one sample sequenced in a study of blood T cell repertoires in COVID-19. TCRdb's copy holds only in-frame clones and misses some; the assay was immunoSEQ multiplex PCR. This sample has some 140,000 clones, with roughly 84% found just once. The sequencing input was peripheral blood. Receptors originate from a woman older than 75 with acute or convalescent COVID-19.

J is TRBJ2-1 and V is TRBV19, with TRBD2 matching over 10 bases. Per the germline V gene, CDR1 is LNHDA and CDR2 is SQIVND (reference sequence). The CDR3 is 16 amino acids. The junction had 9 bases not matched to a gene; V was cut back by 10 bases and J by 0 bases. CDR3 sequence reads: CATRWPSGGSYNEQFF. Written as DNA, the CDR3 is TGTGCCACCAGGTGGCCTAGCGGGGGCTCCTACAATGAGCAGTTCTTC.

The rearrangement joins TRBV5-6 to TRBJ1-3; D possibly corresponds to TRBD1 (6 bases). The CDR3 is 14 amino acids. V was cut by 4 bases and J by 4 bases, with 12 bases left in between. CDR1 and CDR2 from the germline V gene are SGHDT and YYEEEE. Here the CDR3 reads CASSRRGSGNTIYF. DNA for the CDR3: TGTGCCAGCAGCCGCAGGGGAAGCGGAAACACCATATATTTT.

V gene TRBV6-4 combines with J gene TRBJ2-1, with D unresolved. V gave up 6 bases and J gave up 5 bases, with 11 bases separating them. Per germline, CDR1 MRHNA and CDR2 SNTAGT. The CDR3 runs to 13 residues. The CDR3 reads CASSDRSNNEQFF. CDR3 coding DNA: TGTGCCAGCAGCGACCGAAGCAACAATGAGCAGTTCTTC.

The sample holds one count of this clone. CDR3 loop: CASKLLAGGSYNEQFF. The CDR3 coding sequence is TGTGCCAGTAAGCTACTAGCGGGAGGATCCTACAATGAGCAGTTCTTC. This rearrangement joins TRBV19 to TRBJ2-1; 12 bases agree with TRBD2. The CDR3 length is 16 residues. The V gene's germline CDR1 is LNHDA and CDR2 SQIVND (reference sequence). J gave up 1 base and V 7 bases, and 5 bases lay outside the gene matches.

This sequence joins TRBV19 and TRBJ2-2; 8 bases agree with TRBD1. CDR3 length equals 16 residues. Germline V gene data show CDR1 as LNHDA and CDR2 as SQIVND (reference sequence). V was pared by 6 bases and J by 6 bases, with 12 bases of the junction left unmatched. The CDR3: CASSTTGTGGAGELFF. The CDR3 DNA is TGTGCCAGTAGCACAACCGGGACAGGCGGGGCCGGGGAGCTGTTTTTT.

Ten or more counts support this clone. DNA of the CDR3: TGTGCCAGCAGCTCCCTTTTGGGGGGGGCGCGGTCGTCCTACGAGCAGTACTTC. Protein: CASSSLLGGARSSYEQYF. This rearrangement joins TRBV13 to TRBJ2-7, with D possibly matching TRBD2 (7 bases). Germline-derived CDR1 and CDR2 are PRHDT and FYEKMQ (reference sequence). The ends were cut back, 4 bases at V and 1 base at J, with 23 bases in the middle. The CDR3 spans 18 residues.

This clone was seen only a few times. The V gene is TRBV19, the J gene TRBJ1-3; weak D call: TRBD1 (5 bases). Germline CDR1 and CDR2: LNHDA and SQIVND (reference sequence). V shed 3 bases and J shed 4 bases, with 10 bases lying between them. The length of the CDR3 is 14 residues. CDR3 region: CASSIEQVGNTIYF. The CDR3 DNA sequence: TGTGCCAGTAGTATTGAACAGGTCGGAAACACCATATATTTT.

V gene TRBV5-1 combines with J gene TRBJ2-3; 9 nucleotides align to TRBD2. This CDR3 is built from 16 residues. The germline V gene has CDR1 SGHRS and CDR2 YFSETQ. V lost 2 bases and J lost 2; bases outside the gene matches: 6. The CDR3 protein is CASSFAGGQLTDTQYF. The CDR3 coding sequence is TGCGCCAGCAGCTTTGCGGGGGGGCAGCTCACAGATACGCAGTATTTT.

This clone has at least ten counts. V is TRBV5-4 and J is TRBJ2-3; 9 bases line up with TRBD2. The CDR3 is made up of 18 amino acids. Germline V gene lookup returns CDR1 SGHNT and CDR2 YYREEE (reference sequence). The ends lost 1 base at V and 5 bases at J; junction bases unmatched: 14. CDR3 amino acids: CASSLSFAAGGHLDTQYF. CDR3 DNA sequence: TGTGCCAGCAGCTTGTCTTTCGCGGCGGGGGGGCATTTAGATACGCAGTATTTT.

This chain uses TRBV6-1 with TRBJ2-5; TRBD1 is a possible D gene (8 bases). V lost 0 bases and J lost 5, with 22 bases in between. CDR3 length equals 18 residues. Germline CDR1 and CDR2: MNHNS and SASEGT. This chain's CDR3 is CASSEALLSTGGVETQYF. In nucleotides, the CDR3 is TGTGCCAGCAGTGAAGCCCTATTATCCACAGGGGGGGTGGAGACCCAGTACTTC.

The chain joins TRBV7-2 to TRBJ1-2; possibly TRBD1 for D (5 bases). V shed 4 bases and J shed 2 bases, with 8 bases lying between them. This CDR3 is 13 amino acids long. CDR1 and CDR2 (germline): SGHTA, FQGNSA. CDR3 bases: TGTGCCAGCAGCTCCCGGGGGAACTATGGCTACACCTTC. This translates into CASSSRGNYGYTF.

This sequence joins TRBV6-6 and TRBJ1-2, with 8 bases matching TRBD1. Germline V gene lookup returns CDR1 MNHNY and CDR2 SVGAGI (reference sequence). With V trimmed by 2 bases and J by 8 bases, 10 bases remained unmatched. CDR3 size: 15 residues. The CDR3 sequence is CASSYGGQVSDGYTF. CDR3 DNA sequence: TGTGCCAGCAGTTACGGGGGACAGGTCTCGGACGGCTACACCTTC.

The chain uses TRBV19 and TRBJ2-7; D is possibly TRBD1 (6 bases). V was shortened by 1 base and J by 6 bases, with 13 bases between the two germline ends. This CDR3 comprises 14 residues. The germline CDR1 and CDR2 sequences are LNHDA and SQIVND (reference sequence). CDR3 nucleotides: TGTGCCAGTAGTATAGGCCCAACAGGGACCGAGCAGTACTTC. The encoded protein is CASSIGPTGTEQYF. Based on the CDR3 plus reference TRBV19 and TRBJ2-7, the full variable domain is DGGITQSPKYLFRKEGQNVTLSCEQNLNHDAMYWYRQDPGQGLRLIYYSQIVNDFQKGDIAEGYSVSREKKESFPLTVTSAQKNPTAFYLCASSIGPTGTEQYFGPGTRLTVT.

The DNA of the CDR3 is TGCGCCAGCAGCCACACAGATGGACTAGCGGGGGGGTTGGAGACCCAGTACTTC. This encodes CASSHTDGLAGGLETQYF. This chain connects TRBV4-3 to TRBJ2-5, with 15 nucleotides matching TRBD2. The CDR3 is made up of 18 amino acids. The V gene's germline CDR1 is LGHNA and CDR2 YSLEER. V lost 3 bases, J lost 5 bases, and 10 bases stayed unmatched.

This chain connects TRBV3-1 (or the pseudogene TRBV3-2) to TRBJ1-2; TRBD1 matches 10 bases. The V gene end was trimmed by 4 bases and the J gene end by 7 bases; junction bases not matched to a gene: 6. Per the germline V gene, CDR1 is LGHDT and CDR2 is YNNKEL (reference sequence). The CDR3 is 14 residues long. CDR3 coding DNA: TGTGCCAGCAGCCGGGACAGGGGATTGGGTGGCTACACCTTC. It encodes CASSRDRGLGGYTF.